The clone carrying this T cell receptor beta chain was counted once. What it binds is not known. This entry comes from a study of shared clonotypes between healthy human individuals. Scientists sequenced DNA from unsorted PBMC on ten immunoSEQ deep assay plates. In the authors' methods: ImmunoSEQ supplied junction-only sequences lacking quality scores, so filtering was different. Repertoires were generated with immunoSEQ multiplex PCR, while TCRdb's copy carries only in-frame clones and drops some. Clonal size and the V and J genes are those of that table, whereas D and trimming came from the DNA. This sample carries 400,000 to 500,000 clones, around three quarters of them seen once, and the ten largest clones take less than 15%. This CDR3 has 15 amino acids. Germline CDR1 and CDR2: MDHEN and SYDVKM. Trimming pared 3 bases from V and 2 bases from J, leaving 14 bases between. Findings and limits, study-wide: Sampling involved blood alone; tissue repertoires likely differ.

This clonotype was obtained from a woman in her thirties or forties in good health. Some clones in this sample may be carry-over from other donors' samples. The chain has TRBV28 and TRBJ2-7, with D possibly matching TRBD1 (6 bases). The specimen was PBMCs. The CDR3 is CASSFLPGQTYEQYF. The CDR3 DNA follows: TGTGCCAGCAGTTTTTTACCCGGACAGACCTACGAGCAGTACTTC.